This is a list of T cell receptor beta chains from one sample in a study of blood T cell repertoires in COVID-19. Libraries were prepared by immunoSEQ multiplex PCR; TCRdb keeps only in-frame clonotypes and omits some of them. Counted here are 29,000 or so clones, about four fifths occurring once; the ten biggest clones make up about 9.2%. Sequencing was performed on peripheral blood. The receptors derive from a man older than 75 with active COVID-19. Each CDR3 is given with its conserved first and last residue. The D gene is left open where the match is weak. Expanded clones are given a class, and other clones once, few, many or no size at all.

cdr3_nt cdr3_aa d_call v_call clone_size j_call
TGTGCCAGCAGCTTGGACAGGGGTGGGTACGAGCAGTACTTC CASSLDRGGYEQYF TRBD1 TRBV11-1 . TRBJ2-7
TGTGCCAGCAGCTTATCTGGGGCCCAACCCCATGAGCAGTTCTTC CASSLSGAQPHEQFF . TRBV7-3 . TRBJ2-1
TGTGCCAGTAGCGGTCAGGTGGCAGCTGAAGCTTTCTTT CASSGQVAAEAFF . TRBV19 . TRBJ1-1
TGTGCCAGCAGCTTGGGGCAAGCGGGGGGGCGAAATGAGCAGTTCTTC CASSLGQAGGRNEQFF TRBD2 TRBV5-4 . TRBJ2-1
TGCGCCAGCAGCTTGGGAAGGGGTACAGATACGCAGTATTTT CASSLGRGTDTQYF . TRBV5-1 once TRBJ2-3
TGTGCCAGCAGCTTGGTGGGTAGCGGGGGGTTATCTAGCACAGATACGCAGTATTTT CASSLVGSGGLSSTDTQYF TRBD2 TRBV5-5 once TRBJ2-3
TGTGCCACCAGCAAGAATCCCGGGACAGGTACGATCTACGAGCAGTACTTC CATSKNPGTGTIYEQYF TRBD1 TRBV15 . TRBJ2-7
TGTGCCAGCAGTTACCGGGAGCAAAGTGATACTGAAGCTTTCTTT CASSYREQSDTEAFF . TRBV6-2/TRBV6-3 few TRBJ1-1
TGTGCCAGCAGCAGCCGGCAGACTTCTAGCACCGGGGAGCTGTTTTTT CASSSRQTSSTGELFF . TRBV5-4 once TRBJ2-2
TGCGCCAGCAGCCAAGATCCCGCCAGGGTAGGGTCACCCCTCCACTTT CASSQDPARVGSPLHF . TRBV4-1 . TRBJ1-6
TGCGTACAGGGGACTAACTATGGCTACACCTTC CVQGTNYGYTF TRBD1 TRBV20-1 . TRBJ1-2
TGTGCCAGTAGTATATCGGGACAGTCTAATGAAAAACTGTTTTTT CASSISGQSNEKLFF TRBD1 TRBV19 . TRBJ1-4
TGCGCCAGCAGCCCCGGTACAGGGGCTAAGAATCAGCCCCAGCATTTT CASSPGTGAKNQPQHF TRBD1 TRBV5-1 . TRBJ1-5
TGCAGTGCTAGTCCGACTAGCGGGGGGGTTCCCAAAAACATTCAGTACTTC CSASPTSGGVPKNIQYF TRBD2 TRBV20-1 few TRBJ2-4
TGTGCCAGTAGTACCTCCTGGGGCTTCAATCAGCCCCAGCATTTT CASSTSWGFNQPQHF . TRBV19 . TRBJ1-5
TGTGCCAGCAGCCAAGTCCAGGGGTACGAGCAGTACTTC CASSQVQGYEQYF . TRBV3-1/TRBV3-2 . TRBJ2-7
TGTGCCAGCAGCCACCCAGGGGGAGCTAACTATGGCTACACCTTC CASSHPGGANYGYTF TRBD1 TRBV3-1/TRBV3-2 . TRBJ1-2
TGCGCCAGCAGCGGACAGGGGGACGAGCAGTACTTC CASSGQGDEQYF TRBD1 TRBV5-1 . TRBJ2-7
TGTGCCAGCAGTCGACAGGGGAGAAGTTCACCCCTCCACTTT CASSRQGRSSPLHF TRBD1 TRBV6-2/TRBV6-3 medium-sized TRBJ1-6
TGTGCCAGCAGTGAGTCTACTCACACCGGGGAGCTGTTTTTT CASSESTHTGELFF . TRBV2 . TRBJ2-2
TGTGCCAGCAGCTTAGCGGCAGGGGGGACTCCTAACTATGGCTACACCTTC CASSLAAGGTPNYGYTF TRBD1 TRBV7-9 . TRBJ1-2
TGCGCCAGCAGCTTATCCTTTAGACAGGGCCTAAGACACGAGCAGTACTTC CASSLSFRQGLRHEQYF TRBD1 TRBV5-1 . TRBJ2-7
TGTGCCAGCTCACCGGAGGGTGTTCCGGCTTTCTTT CASSPEGVPAFF . TRBV18 once TRBJ1-1
TGTGCCAGCAGCTTAGCGGCAGGCCGCACTGAAGCTTTCTTT CASSLAAGRTEAFF . TRBV7-2 . TRBJ1-1
TGTGCCAGCTCACCACAGTGGCAGAGGGACACTGAAGCTTTCTTT CASSPQWQRDTEAFF . TRBV18 . TRBJ1-1
TGCGCCAGCAGCTCCGGAGGGTCCCTCTCTGGAAACACCATATATTTT CASSSGGSLSGNTIYF . TRBV5-1 . TRBJ1-3
TGTGCCAGCAGCTCCCTTGACAGGGACGGACAGCCCCAGCATTTT CASSSLDRDGQPQHF TRBD1 TRBV5-6 . TRBJ1-5
TGTGCCAGCAGCTTACAGGGCGAGCAGTACTTC CASSLQGEQYF . TRBV7-9 few TRBJ2-7
TGTGCCAGCAGCCAACAGGCCGGGGGGGCGGAGACCCAGTACTTC CASSQQAGGAETQYF TRBD2 TRBV3-1/TRBV3-2 . TRBJ2-5
TGTGCCAGCAAAGCCGGGACAGGGACCACCGGGGAGCTGTTTTTT CASKAGTGTTGELFF TRBD1 TRBV6-5 once TRBJ2-2
TGCAGCGTTGAAGCTGGACAGGGCACCTACGAGCAGTACTTC CSVEAGQGTYEQYF TRBD1 TRBV29-1 . TRBJ2-7
TGTGCCAGCAGTTACGGGACTAGCGGGGGGGCGTGGAATGAGCAGTTCTTC CASSYGTSGGAWNEQFF TRBD2 TRBV6-2/TRBV6-3 . TRBJ2-1
TGTGCCAGCAGCGAGACTCGGAGCTCTGGAAACACCATATATTTT CASSETRSSGNTIYF . TRBV3-1/TRBV3-2 . TRBJ1-3
TGTGCCAGCCGACTAGCGGCCGCCAATGAGCAGTTCTTC CASRLAAANEQFF TRBD2 TRBV27 . TRBJ2-1
TGTGCCAGTTCCCGGGACAGGGCAAACGGGGAGCTGTTTTTT CASSRDRANGELFF TRBD1 TRBV19 . TRBJ2-2
TGCGCCAGCAGCCCCCGGGACAGTAACTCTGGAAACACCATATATTTT CASSPRDSNSGNTIYF TRBD1 TRBV5-1 . TRBJ1-3
TGTGCCATCACCGCACAGGGGAATAATTCACCCCTCCACTTT CAITAQGNNSPLHF TRBD1 TRBV10-3 . TRBJ1-6
TGTGCCAGCAGCTACGGGGGGGCCGGGCAAGAGACCCAGTACTTC CASSYGGAGQETQYF TRBD2 TRBV4-2 . TRBJ2-5
TGTGCCAGTGTACCAGGACAGGGGGGGATGGAAGCTTTCTTT CASVPGQGGMEAFF TRBD1 TRBV7-9 once TRBJ1-1
TGTGCCAGCAGCTCCTTAGCGGGGTTCGGGGAGCAGTTCTTC CASSSLAGFGEQFF TRBD2 TRBV7-3 once TRBJ2-1
TGTGCCAGCAGTCCCCGGACAGGGTGGAGCACTGAAGCTTTCTTT CASSPRTGWSTEAFF TRBD1 TRBV2 . TRBJ1-1